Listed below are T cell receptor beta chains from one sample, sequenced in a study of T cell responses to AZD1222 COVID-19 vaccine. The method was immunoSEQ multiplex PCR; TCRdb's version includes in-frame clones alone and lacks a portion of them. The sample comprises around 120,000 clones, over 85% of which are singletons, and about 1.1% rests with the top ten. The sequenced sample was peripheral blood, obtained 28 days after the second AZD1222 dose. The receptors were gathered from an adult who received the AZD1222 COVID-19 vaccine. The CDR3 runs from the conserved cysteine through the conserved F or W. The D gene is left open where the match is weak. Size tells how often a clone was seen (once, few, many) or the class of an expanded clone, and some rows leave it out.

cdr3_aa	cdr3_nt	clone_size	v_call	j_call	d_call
CASSYSIRGHNYEQYF	TGTGCCAGCAGTTACTCGATTCGAGGTCACAACTACGAGCAGTACTTC	NA	TRBV6-5	TRBJ2-7	NA
CASSPVREQFF	TGTGCCAGCAGCCCGGTGAGGGAGCAGTTCTTC	NA	TRBV7-8	TRBJ2-1	NA
CASSSRDRGSYGYTF	TGTGCCAGCAGCTCGCGGGACAGGGGCTCCTATGGCTACACCTTC	NA	TRBV7-9	TRBJ1-2	TRBD1
CSQRRGNGYTF	TGCAGTCAGCGGAGGGGAAATGGCTACACCTTC	NA	TRBV20-1	TRBJ1-2	NA
CASSYSGTGSGYTF	TGTGCCAGCAGTTACTCGGGGACAGGGAGTGGCTACACCTTC	NA	TRBV6-5	TRBJ1-2	TRBD1
CASSLDLGQGRGYTF	TGTGCCAGCAGCTTAGACCTTGGACAGGGTAGAGGCTACACCTTC	NA	TRBV7-2	TRBJ1-2	TRBD1
CASSLAGDLNEQFF	TGTGCCAGCAGTTTGGCGGGAGACCTCAATGAGCAGTTCTTC	NA	TRBV28	TRBJ2-1	TRBD2
CASSPGLAARIGLDTQYF	TGTGCCAGCAGCCCGGGACTAGCGGCCCGTATTGGTTTGGATACGCAGTATTTT	NA	TRBV9	TRBJ2-3	TRBD2
CASRSTGGLYGNTIYF	TGTGCCAGCAGATCTACAGGGGGCCTATATGGAAACACCATATATTTT	NA	TRBV14	TRBJ1-3	TRBD1
CASSYSRDRYEQYF	TGTGCCAGCAGTTATTCTCGGGACAGGTACGAGCAGTACTTC	NA	TRBV6-2/TRBV6-3	TRBJ2-7	TRBD1
CASSQIGTMTYEQYF	TGTGCCAGCAGTCAAATCGGGACAATGACCTACGAGCAGTACTTC	NA	TRBV6-5	TRBJ2-7	NA
CASSDDKNYGYTF	TGTGCCAGCTCAGATGACAAGAACTATGGCTACACCTTC	NA	TRBV18	TRBJ1-2	NA
CASSLGTGGGYGYTF	TGCGCCAGCAGCTTGGGTACAGGGGGCGGCTATGGCTACACCTTC	NA	TRBV5-1	TRBJ1-2	TRBD1
CASSVGGKETQYF	TGTGCCAGCAGCGTAGGGGGTAAAGAGACCCAGTACTTC	once	TRBV9	TRBJ2-5	NA
CASSQESQPFDTQYF	TGTGCCAGCAGCCAAGAATCCCAGCCCTTCGATACGCAGTATTTT	NA	TRBV14	TRBJ2-3	NA
CASSYSLGVGTGELFF	TGTGCCAGCAGTTACTCGCTCGGGGTGGGCACCGGGGAGCTGTTTTTT	NA	TRBV6-5	TRBJ2-2	NA
CASSLGLAGDTGELFF	TGTGCCAGCAGCTTAGGCCTAGCGGGCGACACCGGGGAGCTGTTTTTT	NA	TRBV7-9	TRBJ2-2	TRBD2
CASSPGTGGGYGYTF	TGTGCCAGCAGTCCCGGGACAGGGGGAGGCTATGGCTACACCTTC	NA	TRBV6-4	TRBJ1-2	TRBD1
CASSLGPLAGNYEQYF	TGTGCCAGCAGCTTAGGGCCTCTGGCGGGTAACTACGAGCAGTACTTC	NA	TRBV7-2	TRBJ2-7	NA
CASSQLGRGSSGNTIYF	TGCGCCAGCAGTCAACTTGGCAGGGGGAGCTCTGGAAACACCATATATTTT	NA	TRBV23-1	TRBJ1-3	TRBD1
CASSLVPLGSSEQYF	TGTGCCAGCAGCTTAGTCCCACTAGGTTCGTCCGAGCAGTACTTC	NA	TRBV11-2	TRBJ2-7	NA
CASSQEGSLSYNEQFF	TGTGCCAGCAGCCAAGAAGGTAGCCTCTCCTACAATGAGCAGTTCTTC	once	TRBV4-2	TRBJ2-1	NA
CASSFVGTSSNEQFF	TGTGCCAGCAGCTTCGTAGGGACTAGTAGTAATGAGCAGTTCTTC	NA	TRBV7-2	TRBJ2-1	TRBD2
CASIHGNTGELFF	TGCGCCAGCATACACGGTAACACCGGGGAGCTGTTTTTT	NA	TRBV10-1	TRBJ2-2	NA
CASSLDSTVLHSNQPQHF	TGTGCCAGCAGCTTGGACAGCACCGTCCTCCATAGCAATCAGCCCCAGCATTTT	NA	TRBV5-5	TRBJ1-5	NA
CASSNRGQSYNEQFF	TGTGCCAGCAGCAACAGGGGGCAGAGCTACAATGAGCAGTTCTTC	NA	TRBV11-2	TRBJ2-1	TRBD1
CATSDLAAPSEQYF	TGTGCCACCAGTGATTTGGCGGCCCCCTCCGAGCAGTACTTC	NA	TRBV24-1	TRBJ2-7	NA
CASSQGQGGQPQHF	TGTGCCAGCAGCCAGGGACAGGGGGGCCAGCCCCAGCATTTT	NA	TRBV3-1/TRBV3-2	TRBJ1-5	TRBD1
CATSRDRGGNTEAFF	TGTGCCACCAGCAGAGATCGAGGGGGGAACACTGAAGCTTTCTTT	NA	TRBV15	TRBJ1-1	NA
CASSPTKRLSYNEQFF	TGTGCCAGCAGCCCCACTAAGCGGTTATCCTACAATGAGCAGTTCTTC	NA	TRBV7-9	TRBJ2-1	NA
CASSPSDGGNTIYF	TGTGCCAGCAGCCCTTCGGACGGTGGAAACACCATATATTTT	NA	TRBV3-1/TRBV3-2	TRBJ1-3	NA
CATSGEGGTEAFF	TGTGCCACCAGCGGGGAGGGAGGCACTGAAGCTTTCTTT	NA	TRBV15	TRBJ1-1	NA
CVRSLGDQFYRDTEAFF	TGTGTCAGAAGCTTAGGGGACCAATTCTATCGGGACACTGAAGCTTTCTTT	NA	TRBV7-5	TRBJ1-1	NA
CASSPSGGYEQYF	TGTGCCAGCTCACCATCTGGGGGCTACGAGCAGTACTTC	NA	TRBV18	TRBJ2-7	NA
CASSLSQGYGYTF	TGTGCCAGCAGCTTAAGTCAAGGGTATGGCTACACCTTC	once	TRBV7-8	TRBJ1-2	NA
CASKGTGLNF	TGTGCCAGCAAAGGGACAGGGTTAAACTTC	NA	TRBV6-5	TRBJ2-7	TRBD1
CASSFGAIATNEKLFF	TGTGCCAGCAGTTTCGGGGCCATTGCAACTAATGAAAAACTGTTTTTT	NA	TRBV6-5	TRBJ1-4	NA